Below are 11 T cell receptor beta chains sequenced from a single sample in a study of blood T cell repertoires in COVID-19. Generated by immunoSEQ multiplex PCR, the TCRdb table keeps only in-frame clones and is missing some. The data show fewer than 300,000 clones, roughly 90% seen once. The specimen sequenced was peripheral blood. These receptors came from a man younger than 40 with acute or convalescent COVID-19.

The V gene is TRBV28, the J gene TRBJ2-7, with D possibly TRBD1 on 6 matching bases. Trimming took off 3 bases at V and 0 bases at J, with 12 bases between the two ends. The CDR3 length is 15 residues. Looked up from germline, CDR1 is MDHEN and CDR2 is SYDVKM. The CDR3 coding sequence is TGTGCCAGCAGTTTTTCGGACAGATTCTCCTACGAGCAGTACTTC. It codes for CASSFSDRFSYEQYF.

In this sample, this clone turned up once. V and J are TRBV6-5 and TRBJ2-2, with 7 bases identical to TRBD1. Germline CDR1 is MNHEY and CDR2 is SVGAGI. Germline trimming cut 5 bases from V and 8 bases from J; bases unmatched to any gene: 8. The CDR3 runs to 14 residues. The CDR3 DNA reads TGTGCCAGCAGTCTCGGACAGGATTTAGGGGAGCTGTTTTTT. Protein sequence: CASSLGQDLGELFF.

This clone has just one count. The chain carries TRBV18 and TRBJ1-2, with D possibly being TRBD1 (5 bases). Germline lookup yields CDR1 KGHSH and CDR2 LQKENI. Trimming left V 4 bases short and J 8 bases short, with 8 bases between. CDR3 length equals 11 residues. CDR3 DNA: TGTGCCAGCTCACGGGGGGACGGCTACACCTTC. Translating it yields CASSRGDGYTF.

CDR3 nucleotide sequence: TGCAGCGTTGCGACCCCCAGCGGGGGCTACACCTTC. Amino acid sequence: CSVATPSGGYTF. The rearrangement links TRBV29-1 to TRBJ1-2; D uncertain. With 4 bases removed from V and 8 bases from J, the gap between germline ends came to 14 bases. Germline V lookup: CDR1 SQVTM, CDR2 ANQGSEA. This CDR3 region has 12 residues. The whole variable domain, filled in from reference TRBV29-1 and TRBJ1-2, reads SAVISQKPSRDICQRGTSLTIQCQVDSQVTMMFWYRQQPGQSLTLIATANQGSEATYESGFVIDKFPISRPNLTFSTLTVSNMSPEDSSIYLCSVATPSGGYTFGSGTRLTVV.

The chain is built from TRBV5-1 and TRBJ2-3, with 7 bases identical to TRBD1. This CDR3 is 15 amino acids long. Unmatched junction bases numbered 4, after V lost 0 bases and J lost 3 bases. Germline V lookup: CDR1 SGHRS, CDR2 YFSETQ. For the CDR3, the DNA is TGCGCCAGCAGCTTGGCTACAGGGGAGACAGATACGCAGTATTTT. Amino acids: CASSLATGETDTQYF.

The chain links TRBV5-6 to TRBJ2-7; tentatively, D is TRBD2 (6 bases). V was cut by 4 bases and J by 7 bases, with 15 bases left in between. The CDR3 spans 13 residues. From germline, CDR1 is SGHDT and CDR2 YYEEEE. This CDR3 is CASSGGSSLEQYF. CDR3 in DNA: TGTGCCAGCAGCGGGGGGTCTTCTCTTGAGCAGTACTTC.

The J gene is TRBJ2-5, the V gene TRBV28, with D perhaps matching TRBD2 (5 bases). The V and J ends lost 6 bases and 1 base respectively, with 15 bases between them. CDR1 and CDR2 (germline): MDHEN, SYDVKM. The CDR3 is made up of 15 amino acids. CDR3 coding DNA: TGTGCCAGCAGCCGTAGTGGACTTACCCAAGAGACCCAGTACTTC. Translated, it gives CASSRSGLTQETQYF.

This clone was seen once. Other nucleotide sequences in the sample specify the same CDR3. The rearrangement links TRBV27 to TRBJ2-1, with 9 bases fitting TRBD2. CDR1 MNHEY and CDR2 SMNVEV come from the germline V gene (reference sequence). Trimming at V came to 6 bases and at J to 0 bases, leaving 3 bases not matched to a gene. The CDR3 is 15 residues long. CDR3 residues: CASRLAGSSYNEQFF. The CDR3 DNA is TGTGCCAGCAGGCTAGCGGGAAGCTCCTACAATGAGCAGTTCTTC.

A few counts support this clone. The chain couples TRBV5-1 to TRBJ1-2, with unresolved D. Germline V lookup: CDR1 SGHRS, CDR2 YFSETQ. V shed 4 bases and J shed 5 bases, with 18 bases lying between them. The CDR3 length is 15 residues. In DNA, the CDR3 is TGCGCCAGCAGCCACAGATTCGGGGTCGGATATGGCTACACCTTC. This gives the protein CASSHRFGVGYGYTF.

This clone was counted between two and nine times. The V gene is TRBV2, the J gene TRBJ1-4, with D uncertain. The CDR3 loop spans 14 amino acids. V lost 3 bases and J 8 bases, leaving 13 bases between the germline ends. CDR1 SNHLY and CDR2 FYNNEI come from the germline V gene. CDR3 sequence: CASSEIRGWEKLFF. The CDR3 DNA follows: TGTGCCAGCAGTGAGATTCGAGGGTGGGAAAAACTGTTTTTT. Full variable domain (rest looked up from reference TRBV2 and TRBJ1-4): EPEVTQTPSHQVTQMGQEVILRCVPISNHLYFYWYRQILGQKVEFLVSFYNNEISEKSEIFDDQFSVERPDGSNFTLKIRSTKLEDSAMYFCASSEIRGWEKLFFGSGTQLSVL.

CDR3 in amino acids: CASSPRLQPQHF. Written as DNA, the CDR3 is TGTGCCAGCAGTCCAAGACTACAGCCCCAGCATTTT. The chain joins TRBV28 to TRBJ1-5; D is ambiguous. V gave up 5 bases and J gave up 7 bases, with 9 bases separating them. The CDR3 has 12 amino acids. Germline values: CDR1 MDHEN, CDR2 SYDVKM.